Following are 22 T cell receptor beta chains from one sample sequenced in a study of blood T cell repertoires in COVID-19. Clones were read by immunoSEQ multiplex PCR, and TCRdb kept only the in-frame ones, dropping some. The sample carries around 370,000 clones, 87% recorded once. Material: peripheral blood. These receptors were collected from a woman aged 50 to 65 with COVID-19, enrolled during active disease.

V is TRBV5-1 and J is TRBJ1-2; D remains unclear. Trimming took 0 bases from V and 3 from J, leaving 9 bases between them. The germline gives CDR1 SGHRS, CDR2 YFSETQ. The CDR3 is 14 amino acids. For the CDR3, the DNA is TGCGCCAGCAGCTTGGAACCGACTTACTATGGCTACACCTTC. It is translated as CASSLEPTYYGYTF.

This clone appeared a few times. The same CDR3 arises from other DNA sequences in this sample as well. The rearrangement joins TRBV18 to TRBJ1-3; D ambiguous. CDR3 length equals 12 residues. CDR1 and CDR2 from the germline V gene are KGHSH and LQKENI. With 3 bases removed from V and 4 bases from J, the gap between germline ends came to 4 bases. CDR3 DNA: TGTGCCAGCTCACCGGAGGGAAACACCATATATTTT. Residues: CASSPEGNTIYF.

This sequence joins TRBV6-5 and TRBJ2-7; D is possibly TRBD1 (6 bases). The germline V and J ends were trimmed by 6 bases and 2 bases, with 17 bases remaining between them. In germline, CDR1 is MNHEY, CDR2 SVGAGI. CDR3 length: 15 amino acids. The CDR3 is CASRGGIGRTYEQYF. CDR3 in DNA: TGTGCCAGCAGAGGGGGTATAGGCAGAACCTACGAGCAGTACTTC.

The chain uses TRBV2 and TRBJ1-4, with D hard to call. The CDR3 has 15 residues. V was pared by 6 bases and J by 0 bases, with 11 bases between. Per germline, CDR1 SNHLY and CDR2 FYNNEI. In DNA, the CDR3 is TGTGCCAGCAGACTCACAGCGGCAACTAATGAAAAACTGTTTTTT. It specifies CASRLTAATNEKLFF.

V gene TRBV9 combines with J gene TRBJ1-3, with D unresolved. This CDR3 has 16 residues. The germline gives CDR1 SGDLS, CDR2 YYNGEE. With 7 bases removed from V and 0 bases from J, the gap between germline ends came to 17 bases. This CDR3 is CASARGTLSSGNTIYF. In DNA, the CDR3 is TGTGCCAGCGCGAGAGGAACCCTGAGCTCTGGAAACACCATATATTTT. The complete variable domain, with remaining parts taken from reference TRBV9 and TRBJ1-3, reads DSGVTQTPKHLITATGQRVTLRCSPRSGDLSVYWYQQSLDQGLQFLIQYYNGEERAKGNILERFSAQQFPDLHSELNLSSLELGDSALYFCASARGTLSSGNTIYFGEGSWLTVV.

The V and J genes are TRBV18 and TRBJ1-6; TRBD1 agrees at 8 bases. Germline CDR1 is KGHSH and CDR2 is LQKENI. The CDR3 is 16 residues long. V was pared by 5 bases and J by 4 bases, with 7 bases of the junction left unmatched. CDR3 sequence (DNA): TGTGCCAGCTCAACGCAGGGGGCACGGTATAATTCACCCCTCCACTTT. Translation gives CASSTQGARYNSPLHF. The whole variable domain, filled in from reference TRBV18 and TRBJ1-6, reads NAGVMQNPRHLVRRRGQEARLRCSPMKGHSHVYWYRQLPEEGLKFMVYLQKENIIDESGMPKERFSAEFPKEGPSILRIQQVVRGDSAAYFCASSTQGARYNSPLHFGNGTRLTVT.

This clone occurred a few times. Written as DNA, the CDR3 is TGTGCCAGCAGTAGGAGGGCCATCGGTACTGGTGAGCAGTTCTTC. It is translated as CASSRRAIGTGEQFF. The J gene is TRBJ2-1, the V gene TRBV2; D may be TRBD2 (6 bases). V was cut by 5 bases and J by 9 bases, with 20 bases left in between. The CDR3 has 15 residues. CDR1 is SNHLY and CDR2 is FYNNEI in the germline V gene.

This rearrangement joins TRBV5-4 to TRBJ2-3; 8 bases map to TRBD2. In germline, CDR1 is SGHNT, CDR2 YYREEE (reference sequence). V lost 1 base, J lost 3 bases, and 13 bases stayed unmatched. The length of the CDR3 is 18 residues. The CDR3 spells CASSLLPAGVSQTDTQYF. CDR3 in DNA: TGTGCCAGCAGCTTGTTACCAGCGGGAGTTTCACAAACAGATACGCAGTATTTT.

V gene TRBV5-1 combines with J gene TRBJ2-7; D is uncertain. V lost 4 bases to trimming and J lost 2 bases, with 4 bases between them. Germline V lookup: CDR1 SGHRS, CDR2 YFSETQ. This CDR3 is built from 11 residues. The CDR3 spells CASSLAYEQYF. In nucleotides, the CDR3 is TGCGCCAGCAGCCTAGCCTACGAGCAGTACTTC.

The chain combines TRBV25-1 with TRBJ1-2, with 11 nucleotides matching TRBD1. V dropped 3 bases and J dropped 8; count of bases not matched to a gene: 5. CDR3 length: 14 residues. The V gene's germline CDR1 is MGHDK and CDR2 SYGVNS. This chain's CDR3 is CASSDPGQGAGYTF. The CDR3 bases are TGTGCCAGCAGTGACCCCGGACAGGGGGCCGGCTACACCTTC.

A few counts support this clone. The genes are TRBV19 and TRBJ1-5; 7 bases map to TRBD1. The germline CDR1 and CDR2 sequences are LNHDA and SQIVND (reference sequence). The CDR3 totals 13 residues. J was trimmed by 7 bases and V by 6 bases; bases with no gene match: 6. The CDR3 region is CASRTTGVQPQHF. CDR3 nucleotides: TGTGCCAGTAGGACTACAGGGGTGCAGCCCCAGCATTTT.

CDR3 sequence (DNA): TGTGCCAGCAGCCCCCGGGCGGGGTATCCGATTTACTCTGAAGCTTTCTTT. It yields the protein CASSPRAGYPIYSEAFF. This rearrangement joins TRBV9 to TRBJ1-1; no definite D call. This CDR3 is 17 amino acids long. V lost 4 bases, J lost 6 bases, and 25 bases lay in between. Germline CDR1 SGDLS, CDR2 YYNGEE.

The chain is built from TRBV4-1 and TRBJ2-7, with a possible D match to TRBD2 (5 bases). The V gene's germline CDR1 is MGHRA and CDR2 YSYEKL. The CDR3 has 17 amino acids. The ends were cut back, 0 bases at V and 5 bases at J, with 20 bases in the middle. The CDR3 DNA sequence: TGCGCCAGCAGCCAAGAAGGGAGCGGTGCGAGTCCCGACGAGCAGTACTTC. Translation gives CASSQEGSGASPDEQYF.

This sequence joins TRBV11-2 and TRBJ1-2; TRBD1 might be the D (6 bases). Germline lookup yields CDR1 SGHAT and CDR2 FQNNGV. The CDR3 runs 14 residues. Between the trimmed V and J ends, which lost 4 bases and 7 bases, there was a span of 16 bases. The CDR3 sequence: CASSSNSGAAGYTF. For the CDR3, the DNA is TGTGCCAGCAGCTCCAACTCAGGGGCGGCTGGCTACACCTTC.

V is TRBV6-5 and J is TRBJ2-5; possible D gene TRBD1, 8 bases. Germline V gives CDR1 MNHEY, CDR2 SVGAGI. With 9 bases removed from V and 5 bases from J, the gap between germline ends came to 22 bases. This CDR3 spans 15 amino acids. CDR3: CARKRGRGLKETQYF. The CDR3, as DNA: TGTGCCAGGAAGCGGGGCAGGGGGCTAAAGGAGACCCAGTACTTC.

The chain is built from TRBV3-1 (or the pseudogene TRBV3-2) and TRBJ2-1; D uncertain. The CDR3 has 14 amino acids. Germline-derived CDR1 and CDR2 are LGHDT and YNNKEL (reference sequence). Trimming took off 0 bases at V and 7 bases at J, with 10 bases between the two ends. This chain's CDR3 is CASSQDPTRNEQFF. The CDR3 nucleotides are TGTGCCAGCAGCCAAGACCCAACTCGTAATGAGCAGTTCTTC.

The rearrangement uses TRBV5-1 and TRBJ1-3; no definite D call. The CDR3 sequence is 14 residues long. Germline loops: CDR1 SGHRS, CDR2 YFSETQ. Deletions cut 0 bases from V and 0 bases from J, with 4 bases between. DNA of the CDR3: TGCGCCAGCAGCTTGGCTACCTCTGGAAACACCATATATTTT. Translating gives CASSLATSGNTIYF.

The chain joins TRBV7-8 to TRBJ1-5; 7 bases fit TRBD1. Per germline, CDR1 SGHVS and CDR2 FQNEAQ. This CDR3 spans 15 amino acids. With V trimmed by 3 bases and J by 3 bases, 5 bases remained unmatched. The CDR3 protein is CASSLQQGPNQPQHF. In nucleotides, the CDR3 is TGTGCCAGCAGCTTGCAACAGGGGCCCAATCAGCCCCAGCATTTT.

The CDR3 spells CASSQVASGGGTDTQYF. The CDR3 DNA sequence: TGTGCCAGCAGCCAAGTAGCGTCGGGAGGGGGCACAGATACGCAGTATTTT. The rearrangement links TRBV4-2 to TRBJ2-3; 8 bases match TRBD2. Germline CDR1 is LGHNA and CDR2 is YNFKEQ. The V and J ends lost 1 base and 1 base, in that order; junction bases with no gene match: 7. The CDR3 sequence is 17 residues long.

This sequence joins TRBV5-5 and TRBJ1-2, with TRBD1 matching 7 bases. The CDR3 covers 15 residues. Germline-derived CDR1 and CDR2 are SGHKS and YYEKEE (reference sequence). The trim removed 4 bases at V and 5 bases at J, leaving 11 bases unmatched. CDR3 in DNA: TGTGCCAGCAGCCTGAGGACAGGTATTGGGTATGGCTACACCTTC. As protein: CASSLRTGIGYGYTF.

CDR3: CASRPVQGSPSDWGYTF. In nucleotides, the CDR3 is TGTGCCAGCAGGCCTGTACAGGGTTCACCGTCTGACTGGGGCTACACCTTC. The V and J genes are TRBV11-2 and TRBJ1-2, with a weak D call TRBD1 (6 bases). V was shortened by 6 bases and J by 8 bases, with 28 bases between the two germline ends. The CDR3 extends over 17 amino acids. Germline CDR1 SGHAT, CDR2 FQNNGV.

This chain links TRBV4-1 with TRBJ2-7; D not resolved. Germline assignment: CDR1 MGHRA and CDR2 YSYEKL. This CDR3 spans 14 amino acids. Trimming took 0 bases from V and 4 from J, leaving 10 bases between them. The CDR3 is CASSQDERAYEQYF. Here the CDR3 DNA reads TGCGCCAGCAGCCAAGATGAGAGAGCGTACGAGCAGTACTTC.